A selection of T cell receptor beta chains follows, all from one sample in a study of blood T cell repertoires in COVID-19. Profiling relied on immunoSEQ multiplex PCR, and the TCRdb table lists in-frame clones only, not all of them. The sample contains under 250,000 clones, approximately 90% of which appear only once. The sample comprised peripheral blood. The receptors come from a man in his forties with acute or convalescent COVID-19. CDR3s include the opening cysteine and the closing phenylalanine or tryptophan. D genes are given only for firm matches. Some rows mark clone size as missing; the rest say once, few, many or name a class of expanded clone.

v_gene,abundance,j_gene,d_gene,CDR3nt,CDR3aa
TRBV7-9,NA,TRBJ2-7,TRBD2,TGTGCCAGCAGCTTAGTGGTGTGGACTAGCCTAAACGAGCAGTACTTC,CASSLVVWTSLNEQYF
TRBV25-1,NA,TRBJ2-5,TRBD1,TGTGCCAGCAGGACAGGGGGCAGCGAGACCCAGTACTTC,CASRTGGSETQYF
TRBV6-4,NA,TRBJ1-5,TRBD1,TGTGCCAGCAGTGACCGCCGGGACAGGGACAATCAGCCCCAGCATTTT,CASSDRRDRDNQPQHF
TRBV4-2,NA,TRBJ2-7,TRBD2,TGTGCCAGCAGCCAAGCCACTAGCGGGTCCTACGAGCAGTACTTC,CASSQATSGSYEQYF
TRBV28,NA,TRBJ2-1,NA,TGTGCCAGCAGTCCCCCAGCCCCCCAGGCGTCCCAGTTCTTC,CASSPPAPQASQFF
TRBV10-3,NA,TRBJ2-7,NA,TGTGCCATCAGTGAGGGCGACAGGTACGAGCAGTACTTC,CAISEGDRYEQYF
TRBV5-1,NA,TRBJ2-7,NA,TGCGCCAGCAGCTTCCTGGAAGGGGTCCGGATCTACGAGCAGTACTTC,CASSFLEGVRIYEQYF
TRBV5-5,NA,TRBJ1-5,NA,TGTGCCAGCAGCCCGGTGGGGGGTAATCAGCCCCAGCATTTT,CASSPVGGNQPQHF
TRBV7-3,NA,TRBJ2-3,NA,TGTGCCAGCAGCCACAGCCTATCTAGCACAGATACGCAGTATTTT,CASSHSLSSTDTQYF
TRBV14,NA,TRBJ2-1,NA,TGTGCCAGCAGCCAAGGACAATACAATGAGCAGTTCTTC,CASSQGQYNEQFF
TRBV27,NA,TRBJ2-7,NA,TGTGCCAGCAGTGCCTACAGGGCAACCTACGAGCAGTACTTC,CASSAYRATYEQYF
TRBV30,NA,TRBJ2-1,TRBD1,TGTGCCTGGAGCCGCGGGACAGGGGACAATGAGCAGTTCTTC,CAWSRGTGDNEQFF
TRBV9,NA,TRBJ2-2,TRBD2,TGTGCCAGCAGCGTCTTGCTAGCGGGGAACACCGGGGAGCTGTTTTTT,CASSVLLAGNTGELFF
TRBV2,NA,TRBJ2-7,TRBD1,TGTGCCAGCACCGGGACAGGGGGCTTGTACGAGCAGTACTTC,CASTGTGGLYEQYF
TRBV30,NA,TRBJ2-6,NA,TGTGCCTGGGCGAGCTCTGGGGCCAACGTCCTGACTTTC,CAWASSGANVLTF
TRBV27,NA,TRBJ1-1,TRBD1,TGTGCCAGCAGTTCGACAGGGTTTAGTGAAGCTTTCTTT,CASSSTGFSEAFF
TRBV5-4,NA,TRBJ2-3,NA,TGTGCCAGCAGACCTGGGCGCCAGGGCAGAGATACGCAGTATTTT,CASRPGRQGRDTQYF
TRBV5-1,NA,TRBJ1-2,NA,TGCGCCAGCAGCTTGACAGCGGGGCGAGGCTACACCTTC,CASSLTAGRGYTF
TRBV19,NA,TRBJ1-2,NA,TGTGCCAGCCGGGACTCGCTGAATAACTATGGCTACACCTTC,CASRDSLNNYGYTF
TRBV15,NA,TRBJ2-3,NA,TGTGCCACCAGCTCCCTGGGGGCGGCTCGAGGAGCAGATACGCAGTATTTT,CATSSLGAARGADTQYF
TRBV13,NA,TRBJ2-7,TRBD2,TGTGCCAGCAGCTTAAGGGGACTAGCGGACGAGCAGTACTTC,CASSLRGLADEQYF
TRBV4-3,NA,TRBJ2-7,NA,TGCGCCAGCAGCCAAGGATATAGCTACGAGCAGTACTTC,CASSQGYSYEQYF
TRBV27,NA,TRBJ2-7,TRBD2,TGTGCCAGCAGTCTCCGGGGAGGGTGGGGATACGAGCAGTACTTC,CASSLRGGWGYEQYF
TRBV27,NA,TRBJ1-2,NA,TGTGCCAGCAGCCCTTTAGGGGCAGCAACCTATGGCTACACCTTC,CASSPLGAATYGYTF
TRBV5-1,NA,TRBJ2-6,NA,TGCGCCAGCAGGTCTGACGCAGGGATGCCACCCTCTGGGGCCAACGTCCTGACTTTC,CASRSDAGMPPSGANVLTF
TRBV21-1,NA,TRBJ1-5,NA,TGTGCCAGCAGCAAACGCCGGGACATTTATCAGCCCCAGCATTTT,CASSKRRDIYQPQHF
TRBV12-3/TRBV12-4,NA,TRBJ1-2,TRBD1,TGTGCCAGCAGTTTGGGACAGGGGGATGGCTACACCTTC,CASSLGQGDGYTF
TRBV7-8,NA,TRBJ1-1,NA,TGTGCCAGCAGCTTACCCCCAGGGTTCGTGGCTTTCTTT,CASSLPPGFVAFF
TRBV11-2,NA,TRBJ2-5,NA,TGTGCCAGCAGCTTAGGGACGGGAAAAGAGACCCAGTACTTC,CASSLGTGKETQYF
TRBV10-2,NA,TRBJ1-3,NA,TGCGCCAGCAGTGATACTGACAGCACCTACTCTGGAAACACCATATATTTT,CASSDTDSTYSGNTIYF
TRBV10-1,NA,TRBJ2-1,TRBD2,TGCGCCAGCAGTGAAGGGGCGGGGGGGACCTACAATGAGCAGTTCTTC,CASSEGAGGTYNEQFF
TRBV24-1,NA,TRBJ2-2,TRBD2,TGTGCCACCTCTAGCGGGGGGGACAACACCGGGGAGCTGTTTTTT,CATSSGGDNTGELFF
TRBV7-2,NA,TRBJ1-6,NA,TGTGCCAGCAGCTTAGGGTCCCAGGGGTTGACCTATAATTCACCCCTCCACTTT,CASSLGSQGLTYNSPLHF
TRBV5-1,NA,TRBJ2-2,TRBD2,TGCGCCAGCTCCCCTTGGACTAGCGGTAACACCGGGGAGCTGTTTTTT,CASSPWTSGNTGELFF
TRBV11-2,NA,TRBJ1-2,TRBD1,TGTGCCAGCAGCCCCAGAACAGGGGACTATGGCTACACCTTC,CASSPRTGDYGYTF
TRBV27,NA,TRBJ1-2,NA,TGTGCCAGCAGTTTAGGGCCGACGGGGAACTATGGCTACACCTTC,CASSLGPTGNYGYTF
TRBV10-1,NA,TRBJ1-1,TRBD1,TGCGCCAGCCGGGACAGAAACACTGAAGCTTTCTTT,CASRDRNTEAFF
TRBV2,NA,TRBJ2-2,NA,TGTGCCAGCATCGATGGGCGATTTGACGGGGAGCTGTTTTTT,CASIDGRFDGELFF
TRBV7-2,few,TRBJ1-6,NA,TGTGCCAGCAGCCGGCAGGGTTCGGGTAATTCACCCCTCCACTTT,CASSRQGSGNSPLHF
TRBV7-2,NA,TRBJ2-5,TRBD2,TGTGCCAGCAGCTTAGGACTAGCGGGAGCGAGGGAGACCCAGTACTTC,CASSLGLAGARETQYF
TRBV6-5,NA,TRBJ2-7,TRBD2,TGTGCCTTGGGAGGGACCCTCTCCTACGAGCAGTACTTC,CALGGTLSYEQYF
TRBV6-5,once,TRBJ2-3,TRBD1,TGTGCCAGCAGTACCAGGGGGTATGGAGATACGCAGTATTTT,CASSTRGYGDTQYF
TRBV19,NA,TRBJ2-6,NA,TGTGCCAGCCACTCGTGGACAGACAGCTCTGGGGCCAACGTCCTGACTTTC,CASHSWTDSSGANVLTF
TRBV7-8,NA,TRBJ2-3,NA,TGTGCCAGCAGCTTAGTCGGTCTCACAGATACGCAGTATTTT,CASSLVGLTDTQYF
TRBV28,NA,TRBJ2-7,TRBD1,TGTGCCAGCACCAGACAGGGGGGTGGTGACGAGCAGTACTTC,CASTRQGGGDEQYF
TRBV7-8,NA,TRBJ1-5,NA,TGTGCCAGCAGCCCCCGGGGAGGGCCCCAGCATTTT,CASSPRGGPQHF
TRBV19,NA,TRBJ2-2,TRBD2,TGTGCCAGTAGTAAGCTAGCGGGACTGAACACCGGGGAGCTGTTTTTT,CASSKLAGLNTGELFF
TRBV4-2,NA,TRBJ2-7,NA,TGTGCCAGCAGCCAAGATTTGGGACTCGCCTACGAGCAGTACTTC,CASSQDLGLAYEQYF
TRBV5-1,NA,TRBJ1-2,NA,TGCGCCAGCAGCTTGGCCCGACAGGCGGGCTACACCTTC,CASSLARQAGYTF
TRBV27,NA,TRBJ1-2,NA,TGTGCCAGCAGTTTAAGAGACAGCTATGGCTACACCTTC,CASSLRDSYGYTF
TRBV9,NA,TRBJ2-1,NA,TGTGCCAGCAGCGAGGGGCGACAGCCTTCCTACAATGAGCAGTTCTTC,CASSEGRQPSYNEQFF
TRBV11-2,NA,TRBJ2-5,NA,TGTGCCAGCAGCTTAGTGGTGGGGACCCTCAGCGGGGAGACCCAGTACTTC,CASSLVVGTLSGETQYF
TRBV28,NA,TRBJ2-2,TRBD1,TGTGCCAGCACCCCCACAGGGGGCACCGGGGAGCTGTTTTTT,CASTPTGGTGELFF